The T cell receptor beta chain described here comes from a study of T cell repertoires in cytomegalovirus infection. General study points: Dominating the ex vivo response were TCR beta clonotypes that were CMV-specific and HLA-C-restricted. The cumulative frequency of public TCR beta families identified carriers of CMV plus the relevant HLA.

TCRdb processed the reads anew with MiXCR; each CDR3 protein has one entry. Of roughly 230,000 distinct CDR3 sequences listed, 22% are singletons. This clonotype has more than one count but fewer than ten. Its antigen is as yet unknown. V lost 3 bases, J lost 3 bases, and 6 bases lay in between. CDR1 is LNHDA and CDR2 is SQIVND in the germline V gene (reference sequence). The CDR3 is 13 amino acids. This chain uses TRBV19 with TRBJ2-1, with no clear D. This receptor was identified in a human donor in good health (CMV status not recorded). Some clones in this sample may be carry-over from other donors' samples. The sample taken for sequencing was CD8+ T cells from PBMCs. The CDR3 sequence: CASSISLYNEQFF. The DNA of the CDR3 is TGTGCCAGTAGTATCTCCCTCTACAATGAGCAGTTCTTC.